This paragraph covers one TCR beta chain sequence. The antigen this receptor binds is unknown. Base qualities were left out, and no much larger clone turns up one base away. The germline V gene yields SGHRS for CDR1 and YFSETQ for CDR2. The germline ends are 25 bases apart after V is trimmed by 4 bases and J by 6 bases. Including cysteine and phenylalanine, the CDR3 has 17 amino acids. Only the CDR3 region is kept as DNA, spanning 51 bases read in frame from base 1. Using the deep immunoSEQ assay, multiplex PCR amplified TCR CDR3 regions from genomic DNA. Extracted genomic DNA from each cell subset was distributed evenly across all wells of several immunoSEQ 96-well plates, and each plate was treated as a replicate. For sorted subsets, approximately 200 ng of genomic DNA, equivalent to 25,000 to 35,000 T cell genomes, went into each replicate PCR. Purified libraries were measured with a Qubit 3.0 fluorometer, size-checked on a Bioanalyzer 2100, and measured again with the KAPA Library Quantification kit. A separate single-read 150-cycle Illumina NextSeq 550 flow cell was used to sequence each immunoSEQ 96-well plate. Turning to the authors' computational methods: Because the immunoSEQ output held only junctional sequences and lacked quality scores, the filtering could not match the filtering applied to full-length reads. Sequences were annotated with PyIR, a Python wrapper for IgBLAST v1.9, and V/J genes and CDR3 were assigned using IMGT germline references. Reads were filtered out if the reads had weak V/J assignments (E-value above 1e-6), no CDR3, stop codons, out-of-frame junctions, or ambiguous translated residues. V3J clonotypes were defined as sequences sharing the same inferred V gene, J gene, and CDR3 amino acid sequence. To compute the percentage overlap between repertoires, the number of shared unique clonotypes was divided by the size of the smaller repertoire. RTK rarefaction, the Chao1 estimator, and Recon v2.1 estimates of unobserved clonotypes were used to assess repertoire richness. OLGA was used to compute generation probabilities for all TCRbeta clonotypes that the gDNA method yielded from a handful of donors. TCRdb stores this immuneACCESS table with in-frame sequences only. Part of the clones is absent; in the studies checked, under half of the shortfall reflects unresolved V genes, and no reason is known for the rest. From that table come the V and J calls and clone size; the DNA was used to work out D and trimming. The sample includes hundreds of thousands of clones, with roughly 96% observed a single time. The ten largest clones capture around 0.29% of the sample.

The donors were healthy, HIV-negative adults who had no recently reported acute infections or vaccinations. Every donor was a Caucasian adult living in Nashville, Tennessee, USA. CD8 memory samples were composed of magnetically selected CD45RO+ cells combined with CCR7-negative CD45RA+ effector memory (TemRA) cells. Blood was obtained by leukapheresis, after which PBMCs were separated by Ficoll-Histopaque density gradient centrifugation and cryopreserved in liquid nitrogen vapor phase. Analytical flow cytometry was used to check the purity and quantity of every magnetically sorted T cell population. Each sorted fraction had its genomic DNA isolated and then quantified by UV absorbance on a Nanodrop 2000c. The data were taken from a study of shared clonotypes between healthy human individuals (TCRdb year 2020). Study-level background: A few men and two women, aged 18 to 49 years, made up the cohort. For each donor, three plates each were used for CD4 naive and CD4 memory, two plates were used for CD8 naive, and one plate was used for CD8 memory. To estimate repertoire size and how much clonotypes are shared between individuals, the study performed deep sequencing of blood TCR repertoires from a few healthy adults. To increase sequencing depth and limit assay-specific biases, TCR repertoire library preparation and sequencing were carried out by different laboratories using diverse techniques. Each donor's leukapheresis produced roughly between roughly 0.85 and 10 billion PBMCs.

General conclusions and limits of the study: Higher generation probabilities were observed for clonotypes shared by all four sorted-subset donors than for non-shared clonotypes. Sampling was restricted to blood, and TCR repertoires in tissue are likely to differ from TCR repertoires in blood. Naive subsets generally had larger estimated clonotype richness than memory subsets did. Because the study included a small number of donors, the genetic and exposure-history diversity represented was limited. Rarefaction of sorted-subset datasets indicated incomplete sequencing despite the large sequencing depth. Across a handful of donors, around 5% of naive CD4, roughly 3.4% of naive CD8, 2.3% of memory CD4, and under 0.45% of memory CD8 clonotypes were shared. Pairwise subsampling led to the expectation that sequencing depth would affect the degree of clonotype sharing among donors.

Sample: memory CD8+ T cells sorted from blood. In the paper's terms, the cell subset or site label means: CD45RO+ cells pooled with CCR7-negative TemRA cells. This chain is built from TRBV5-1 and TRBJ1-2; no D segment can be confidently identified. This TCR derives from a man younger than 40 in good health. The sequence in DNA is TGCGCCAGCAGCCCCGGGGTAGGGTTACGGCTCAGAGATGGCTACACCTTC. Translation gives CASSPGVGLRLRDGYTF.